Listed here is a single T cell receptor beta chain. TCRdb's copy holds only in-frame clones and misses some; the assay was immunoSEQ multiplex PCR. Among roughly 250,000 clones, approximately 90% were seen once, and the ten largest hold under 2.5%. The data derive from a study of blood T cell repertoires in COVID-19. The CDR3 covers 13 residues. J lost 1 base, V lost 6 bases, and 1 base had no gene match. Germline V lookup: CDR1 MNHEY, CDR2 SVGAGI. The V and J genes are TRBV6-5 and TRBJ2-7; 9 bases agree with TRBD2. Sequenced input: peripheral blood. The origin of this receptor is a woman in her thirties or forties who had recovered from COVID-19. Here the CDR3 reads CASRGLASYEQYF. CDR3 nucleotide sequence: TGTGCCAGCAGGGGACTAGCTTCCTACGAGCAGTACTTC.